This T cell receptor beta chain appears in the sequencing data of a study of identical twins. Study-level points and caveats: Twin-shared out-of-frame alpha sequences were enriched for low generation probability.

TCRdb reprocessed the 5' RACE reads via MiXCR and lists one record per CDR3 protein. Of about 520,000 distinct CDR3 sequences listed, less than 25% are singletons. This clonotype was seen a handful of times. Its specificity is not known. The CDR3 is 15 amino acids. V was trimmed by 5 bases and J by 4 bases, leaving 14 bases between them. CDR1 and CDR2 from the germline V gene are SEHNR and FQNEAQ (reference sequence). Every one of the donors was a healthy Caucasian. Another study also made use of these data, one on T cells expressing NK-cell markers. From that report: Several experiments added an anti-gamma-delta TCR antibody to sort only alpha-beta TCR T cells.

Sequencing used CD4+ T cells sorted from blood. The chain recombines TRBV7-9 with TRBJ2-2; either TRBD1 or TRBD2 may fit D (5 bases each). This clonotype originated in a woman between 18 and 29 years old in good health. The CDR3, as DNA: TGTGCCAGCAGCACACGGGGCCTCCTCACCGGGGAGCTGTTTTTT. This sequence encodes CASSTRGLLTGELFF.